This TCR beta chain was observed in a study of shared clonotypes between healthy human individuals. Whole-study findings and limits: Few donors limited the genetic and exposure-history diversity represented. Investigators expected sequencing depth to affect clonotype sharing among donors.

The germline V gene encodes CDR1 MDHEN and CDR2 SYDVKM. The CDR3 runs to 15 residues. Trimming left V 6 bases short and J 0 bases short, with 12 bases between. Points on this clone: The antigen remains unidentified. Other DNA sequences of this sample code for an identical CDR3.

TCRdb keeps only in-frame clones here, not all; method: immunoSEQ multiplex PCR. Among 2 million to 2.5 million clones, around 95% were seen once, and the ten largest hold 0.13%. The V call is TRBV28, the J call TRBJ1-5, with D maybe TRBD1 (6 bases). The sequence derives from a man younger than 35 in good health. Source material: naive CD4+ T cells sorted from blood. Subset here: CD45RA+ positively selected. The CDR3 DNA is TGTGCCAGCAGGGGAGGGGGGGTTAGCAATCAGCCCCAGCATTTT. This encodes CASRGGGVSNQPQHF.